This entry lists 10 T cell receptor beta chains sequenced from one sample in a study of T-cell memory formation after mild COVID-19. TCRdb used MiXCR to reprocess the 5' RACE reads, holding one entry per CDR3 protein. The data show about 290,000 distinct CDR3 sequences, approximately 16% seen once. The material sequenced was PBMCs or a T cell subset sorted from them (not recorded which). The receptor source for this set is a man younger than 35 who had mild COVID-19 (a few samples of this study predate the infection). Cell type and time point are not known.

The chain is built from TRBV6-2 or TRBV6-3 and TRBJ1-1, with a tentative D call TRBD1 (5 bases). V lost 8 bases, J lost 6 bases, and 19 bases lay in between. Germline values: CDR1 MNHEY, CDR2 SVGEGT. The CDR3 consists of 14 residues. The CDR3 DNA sequence: TGTGCCAGCCTCCGTCGGGACCCATGGGCTGAAGCTTTCTTT. Its protein is CASLRRDPWAEAFF.

This clonotype was seen a handful of times. V gene TRBV5-1 combines with J gene TRBJ2-3, with 7 bases that match TRBD2. The CDR3 extends over 15 amino acids. Germline-derived CDR1 and CDR2 are SGHRS and YFSETQ. V dropped 6 bases and J dropped 6; count of bases not matched to a gene: 13. CDR3 in DNA: TGCGCCAGCATCCCGGACTCGGGGGGATACGATACGCAGTATTTT. Its translation: CASIPDSGGYDTQYF.

The table lists this clonotype with many counts. CDR3 protein: CASRAGGDTQYF. The CDR3 region has the DNA TGTGCCAGCAGGGCCGGGGGAGATACGCAGTATTTT. The gene calls are TRBV3-1 and TRBJ2-3; maybe TRBD2 (6 bases). Trimming left V 6 bases short and J 5 bases short, with 9 bases between. The CDR3 runs to 12 residues. The germline V gene has CDR1 LGHDT and CDR2 YNNKEL (reference sequence).

The rearrangement uses TRBV20-1 and TRBJ2-7; perhaps TRBD2 as D (5 bases). Germline CDR1 and CDR2: DFQATT and SNEGSKA (reference sequence). Trimming removed 2 bases from V and 0 bases from J, with 14 bases in between. The CDR3 extends over 15 amino acids. The CDR3 DNA reads as TGCAGTGCTAGACTCCGGGGAACCAACTCCTACGAGCAGTACGTC. Translated, it gives CSARLRGTNSYEQYV.

This clonotype occurred a few times. The V call is TRBV7-2, the J call TRBJ2-1; D is uncertain. Germline V gives CDR1 SGHTA, CDR2 FQGNSA. This CDR3 spans 15 amino acids. V dropped 1 base and J dropped 0 bases, with 7 bases sitting between them. The CDR3 DNA reads as TGTGCCAGCAGCTTAGAAAGATACTCCTACAATGAGCAGTTCTTC. It translates to CASSLERYSYNEQFF.

The chain employs TRBV18 and TRBJ1-6; 9 nucleotides line up with TRBD1. CDR3 length: 15 amino acids. In germline, CDR1 is KGHSH, CDR2 LQKENI. Trimming removed 6 bases from V and 6 bases from J; junction bases left unmatched: 6. The CDR3 reads CASSLGTGINSPLHF. The DNA of the CDR3 is TGTGCCAGCTCGCTCGGGACAGGGATTAATTCACCCCTCCACTTT. Supplemented by reference TRBV18 and TRBJ1-6, the full variable domain reads NAGVMQNPRHLVRRRGQEARLRCSPMKGHSHVYWYRQLPEEGLKFMVYLQKENIIDESGMPKERFSAEFPKEGPSILRIQQVVRGDSAAYFCASSLGTGINSPLHFGNGTRLTVT.

The gene calls are TRBV12-3 or TRBV12-4 and TRBJ1-5; 7 positions match TRBD1. The length of the CDR3 is 14 residues. V was clipped by 7 bases and J by 2 bases; unmatched bases: 5. In nucleotides, the CDR3 is TGTGCCAGCACCACAGGGGAGGGCAATCAGCCCCAGCATTTT. Translated: CASTTGEGNQPQHF.

This CDR3 is CASSSRQGSYEQYV. CDR3 sequence (DNA): TGTGCCAGCAGTTCAAGACAGGGCTCCTACGAGCAGTACGTC. The V and J genes are TRBV28 and TRBJ2-7; TRBD1 matches at 7 bases. This CDR3 comprises 14 residues. The ends lost 4 bases at V and 0 bases at J; junction bases unmatched: 3. CDR1 is MDHEN and CDR2 is SYDVKM in the germline V gene.

This clonotype was observed a handful of times. J is TRBJ2-1 and V is TRBV5-1, with 7 nucleotides matching TRBD1. Germline-derived CDR1 and CDR2 are SGHRS and YFSETQ. This CDR3 contains 15 residues. The junction had 7 bases not matched to a gene; V was cut back by 6 bases and J by 1 base. CDR3: CASKYEGASYNEQFF. For the CDR3, the DNA is TGCGCCAGCAAGTATGAGGGGGCTTCCTACAATGAGCAGTTCTTC. Variable domain in full (rest from reference TRBV5-1 and TRBJ2-1): KAGVTQTPRYLIKTRGQQVTLSCSPISGHRSVSWYQQTPGQGLQFLFEYFSETQRNKGNFPGRFSGRQFSNSRSEMNVSTLELGDSALYLCASKYEGASYNEQFFGPGTRLTVL.

This clonotype was seen ten or more times. The chain uses TRBV28 and TRBJ2-5, with D maybe TRBD2 (5 bases). V was pared by 5 bases and J by 10 bases, with 14 bases between. The length of the CDR3 is 12 residues. CDR1 and CDR2 (germline): MDHEN, SYDVKM. The DNA for the CDR3 is TGTGCCAGCAGTCCGAGCGGACCACACCAGTACTTC. It specifies CASSPSGPHQYF.